Reported below is one T cell receptor (beta chain). It was cDNA, reverse transcribed from extracted RNA, that served as the sequencing template. Profiling relied on immunoSEQ multiplex PCR, and the TCRdb table lists in-frame clones only, not all of them. The sample shows about 250,000 clones, around two thirds of them seen only once. After removal of 2 bases from V and 3 bases from J, the junction contained 6 bases not matched to a gene. The CDR3 totals 15 residues. Looked up from germline, CDR1 is SGHRS and CDR2 is YFSETQ. The data stem from a study of CD8+ T cells in alopecia areata. Study as a whole: Treated patients were given 5 to 10 mg oral tofacitinib twice daily.

The receptor was isolated from a human donor with alopecia areata. The chain is built from TRBV5-1 and TRBJ2-7, with 9 bases identical to TRBD1. The sample in question was CD4+ T cells sorted from blood, obtained at week 0. This chain's CDR3 is CASSFGGDRDYEQYF. DNA of the CDR3: TGCGCCAGCAGCTTCGGTGGGGACAGGGACTACGAGCAGTACTTC. Filled out from reference TRBV5-1 and TRBJ2-7, the complete variable domain reads KAGVTQTPRYLIKTRGQQVTLSCSPISGHRSVSWYQQTPGQGLQFLFEYFSETQRNKGNFPGRFSGRQFSNSRSEMNVSTLELGDSALYLCASSFGGDRDYEQYFGPGTRLTVT.